This entry features one T cell receptor (beta chain) sequence. As yet, its antigen is unknown. Measured with immunoSEQ multiplex PCR; TCRdb has only the in-frame clones, and not every one. The sample carries approximately 150,000 clones, more than 85% recorded once. The sample originates from a study of T cell responses to AZD1222 COVID-19 vaccine. Background on the study: The analysis combined second doses at about 4 or about 12 weeks. Study results and caveats: The study reported that nearly half of spike-specific TCRs target unmutated variant regions. Across spike, vaccine-associated CD4 TCRs were found, dominant at 160-218 and 743-854.

The sequences come from peripheral blood, collected on day 0 of AZD1222 vaccination. The source is an adult in good health.

The CDR3 is CASSIGRRGMTEAFF. CDR3 coding DNA: TGTGCCAGTAGTATAGGTCGCAGGGGAATGACTGAAGCTTTCTTT. The chain combines TRBV19 with TRBJ1-1, with D tentatively TRBD1 (6 bases). This CDR3 region has 15 residues. Trimming removed 1 base at V and 5 bases at J, with 14 bases between. The germline gives CDR1 LNHDA, CDR2 SQIVND (reference sequence).